These T cell receptor beta chains were read from a single sample in a study of vaccination effects on CD4 cells after COVID-19. These receptors have no known antigen. TCRdb's copy holds only in-frame clones and misses some; the assay was immunoSEQ multiplex PCR. In the table there are 50,000 to 75,000 clones, more than 60% of which are singletons. Sequencing was performed on CD4+ T cells from PBMCs cultured without peptide, taken before COVID-19 vaccination. All receptors come from a human donor who had a prior SARS-CoV-2 infection. Each CDR3 is given with its conserved first and last residue. The order of the fields is J gene, clone size, V gene, D gene, CDR3 DNA, CDR3 protein. The D gene is left open where the match is weak. Some rows have no size entry. The others give once, few or many, or a class for an expanded clone.

J: TRBJ2-1
size: NA
V: TRBV12-3/TRBV12-4
D: NA
DNA: TGTGCCGTCGGGTTTGGGGGGCATGATCCGTTCTTC
CDR3: CAVGFGGHDPFF

J: TRBJ2-1
size: NA
V: TRBV7-2
D: NA
DNA: TGTGCCAGCAGCTTAGGCCAGCCCTTGTTTTACAATGAGCAGTTCTTC
CDR3: CASSLGQPLFYNEQFF

J: TRBJ2-1
size: few
V: TRBV5-1
D: TRBD2
DNA: TGCGCCAGCAGCCCCCGGGAGGGGGATCAGTTCTTC
CDR3: CASSPREGDQFF

J: TRBJ2-5
size: NA
V: TRBV24-1
D: NA
DNA: TGTGCCACCAGTGATACTGCAGGACCCCAAGAGACCCAGTACTTC
CDR3: CATSDTAGPQETQYF

J: TRBJ2-1
size: NA
V: TRBV5-1
D: TRBD2
DNA: TGCGCCAGCAGAATACGAACCGGGGGACTAACCTCCTACAATGAGCAGTTCTTC
CDR3: CASRIRTGGLTSYNEQFF

J: TRBJ2-1
size: NA
V: TRBV11-3
D: NA
DNA: TGTGCCAGCAATTCGCTAGCGTACAACAATGAGCAGTTCTTC
CDR3: CASNSLAYNNEQFF

J: TRBJ1-1
size: NA
V: TRBV9
D: NA
DNA: TGTGCCAGCAGCGTACGGGTCACGAACACTGAAGCTTTCTTT
CDR3: CASSVRVTNTEAFF

J: TRBJ2-5
size: few
V: TRBV7-9
D: TRBD1
DNA: TGTGCCAGCAGCTTATGGCAGGGGGCGCAGGAGACCCAGTACTTC
CDR3: CASSLWQGAQETQYF

J: TRBJ1-4
size: NA
V: TRBV11-3
D: NA
DNA: TGTGCCAGCAGCTTAATGGCGGCGGCGAATGAAAAACTGTTTTTT
CDR3: CASSLMAAANEKLFF

J: TRBJ1-2
size: NA
V: TRBV19
D: NA
DNA: TGTGCCAGTAGTACTCCCTGGGACTTCTATGGCTACACCTTC
CDR3: CASSTPWDFYGYTF

J: TRBJ2-2
size: NA
V: TRBV27
D: TRBD1
DNA: TGTGCCAGCAGTTTATCGTTGGGACAGGGAACCGGGGAGCTGTTTTTT
CDR3: CASSLSLGQGTGELFF

J: TRBJ1-4
size: NA
V: TRBV7-8
D: NA
DNA: TGTGCCAGCAGCTTAGTTGGGGGGTTGAATGAAAAACTGTTTTTT
CDR3: CASSLVGGLNEKLFF

J: TRBJ2-3
size: NA
V: TRBV10-3
D: TRBD2
DNA: TGTGCCATCAGGGGGACTAGCGGGAGCACAGATACGCAGTATTTT
CDR3: CAIRGTSGSTDTQYF

J: TRBJ1-3
size: NA
V: TRBV9
D: NA
DNA: TGTGCCAGCAGCGTAGCTGATTTCTCGGGAAACACCATATATTTT
CDR3: CASSVADFSGNTIYF

J: TRBJ2-5
size: once
V: TRBV18
D: TRBD1
DNA: TGTGCCAGCTCACGTGAGACAGGGTGGTCGGTGACCCAGTACTTC
CDR3: CASSRETGWSVTQYF

J: TRBJ1-5
size: NA
V: TRBV6-5
D: TRBD1
DNA: TGTGCCAGCAGTAAGGGTGACAGGGCCGGTCAGCCCCAGCATTTT
CDR3: CASSKGDRAGQPQHF

J: TRBJ2-3
size: NA
V: TRBV6-6
D: NA
DNA: TGTGCCAGCAGTTACTCATCTCGCGGGGCCACAGATACGCAGTATTTT
CDR3: CASSYSSRGATDTQYF

J: TRBJ1-3
size: few
V: TRBV11-3
D: NA
DNA: TGTGCCAGCAGCCTAGGCCTCTCTGGAAACACCATATATTTT
CDR3: CASSLGLSGNTIYF

J: TRBJ2-3
size: NA
V: TRBV5-1
D: TRBD2
DNA: TGCGCCAGCAGCTTCAACGCGGGGGGTAGCACAGATACGCAGTATTTT
CDR3: CASSFNAGGSTDTQYF

J: TRBJ2-7
size: NA
V: TRBV19
D: TRBD2
DNA: TGTGCCAGTAGCGGCGCGGGCGGGAGGGCCTCCTACGAGCAGTACTTC
CDR3: CASSGAGGRASYEQYF

J: TRBJ2-1
size: NA
V: TRBV7-9
D: NA
DNA: TGTGCCAGCAGCTTATCCCTGGGGGGCCGCAATGAGCAGTTCTTC
CDR3: CASSLSLGGRNEQFF

J: TRBJ2-1
size: NA
V: TRBV2
D: NA
DNA: TGTGCCATCTCGGACCGGGACCTGAATAATGAGCAGTTCTTC
CDR3: CAISDRDLNNEQFF

J: TRBJ2-7
size: NA
V: TRBV6-5
D: TRBD1
DNA: TGTGCCAGCAATACAAGACAGGGCCGCTCCTACGAGCAGTACTTC
CDR3: CASNTRQGRSYEQYF

J: TRBJ2-2
size: NA
V: TRBV5-1
D: TRBD2
DNA: TGCGCCAGCAGCTTGGCCTTAGCGGGGACCGGGGAGCTGTTTTTT
CDR3: CASSLALAGTGELFF

J: TRBJ2-7
size: once
V: TRBV24-1
D: NA
DNA: TGTGCCACCAGTGGAAGGGGTTCAGACTACGAGCAGTACTTC
CDR3: CATSGRGSDYEQYF

J: TRBJ1-3
size: NA
V: TRBV11-3
D: NA
DNA: TGTGCCAGCAGCCCTTACCGGGCACGAGGAAACACCATATATTTT
CDR3: CASSPYRARGNTIYF

J: TRBJ1-5
size: NA
V: TRBV15
D: NA
DNA: TGTGCCACCAGCAGGAAAGCGACCGATCAGCCCCAGCATTTT
CDR3: CATSRKATDQPQHF

J: TRBJ1-2
size: NA
V: TRBV5-6
D: TRBD1
DNA: TGTGCCAGCAGCTTCCAGGGGGATTATGGCTACACCTTC
CDR3: CASSFQGDYGYTF

J: TRBJ2-7
size: NA
V: TRBV6-1
D: TRBD2
DNA: TGTGCCAGCAGTGAACACGTTACTAGCGACTCCAACTACGAGCAGTACTTC
CDR3: CASSEHVTSDSNYEQYF

J: TRBJ1-4
size: NA
V: TRBV1
D: NA
DNA: TGCACCAGCAGCCAAGTAACACGAAATGAAAAACTGTTTTTT
CDR3: CTSSQVTRNEKLFF

J: TRBJ2-7
size: few
V: TRBV2
D: NA
DNA: TGTGCCAGCAGTGCCTCCGGGACCCCGTACGAGCAGTACTTC
CDR3: CASSASGTPYEQYF

J: TRBJ2-3
size: NA
V: TRBV30
D: TRBD2
DNA: TGTGCCTGGAGTGTAAGGACTAGTCTTTTCCCAGATACGCAGTATTTT
CDR3: CAWSVRTSLFPDTQYF

J: TRBJ2-5
size: NA
V: TRBV24-1
D: NA
DNA: TGTGCCACCAGTGGTCCCGACGCAGGGTGGGAGACCCAGTACTTC
CDR3: CATSGPDAGWETQYF

J: TRBJ2-2
size: few
V: TRBV7-7
D: NA
DNA: TGTGCTAGCAGCTTACAGGCAGGAGTGTATTCCGGGGAGCTGTTTTTT
CDR3: CASSLQAGVYSGELFF

J: TRBJ1-2
size: NA
V: TRBV18
D: TRBD1
DNA: TGTGCCAGCTCACCCGAGGGGGCGATAAACTATGGCTACACCTTC
CDR3: CASSPEGAINYGYTF

J: TRBJ2-1
size: NA
V: TRBV7-6
D: NA
DNA: TGTGCCAGCAGTCAAGGGCCCGGTTGGAGCTCCTACAATGAGCAGTTCTTC
CDR3: CASSQGPGWSSYNEQFF

J: TRBJ2-1
size: NA
V: TRBV4-3
D: TRBD2
DNA: TGCGCCAGCAGCCAAGGGGGCGGGAGGAGCTACAATGAGCAGTTCTTC
CDR3: CASSQGGGRSYNEQFF

J: TRBJ2-7
size: NA
V: TRBV5-1
D: TRBD1
DNA: TGCGCCAGCAGCTCACAGACAGGGGGCACCTACGAGCAGTACTTC
CDR3: CASSSQTGGTYEQYF

J: TRBJ2-7
size: NA
V: TRBV3-1/TRBV3-2
D: NA
DNA: TGTGCCAGCAGCCCCAGGGCCGGGGGCCCCGAGCAGTACTTC
CDR3: CASSPRAGGPEQYF

J: TRBJ2-7
size: NA
V: TRBV2
D: TRBD1
DNA: TGTGCCAGCAGCACGGACAGGGGGCTTCCCGAGCAGTACTTC
CDR3: CASSTDRGLPEQYF

J: TRBJ1-5
size: NA
V: TRBV7-2
D: NA
DNA: TGTGCCAGCAGCTTTGAGGGGGGCTATCAGCCCCAGCATTTT
CDR3: CASSFEGGYQPQHF

J: TRBJ1-4
size: NA
V: TRBV7-9
D: TRBD1
DNA: TGTGCCAGCAGCTCACAGGGGGCTTCGGAAAAACTGTTTTTT
CDR3: CASSSQGASEKLFF

J: TRBJ2-4
size: NA
V: TRBV2
D: NA
DNA: TGTGCCAGCAGTGAAAATAGGGGAAACATTCAGTACTTC
CDR3: CASSENRGNIQYF

J: TRBJ2-3
size: NA
V: TRBV5-1
D: NA
DNA: TGCGCCAGCAGCTCCCTACTAGCTGCAGATACGCAGTATTTT
CDR3: CASSSLLAADTQYF

J: TRBJ2-7
size: NA
V: TRBV5-1
D: TRBD2
DNA: TGCGCCAGCAGCTTCGGACCACGGGAGGCCTACGAGCAGTACTTC
CDR3: CASSFGPREAYEQYF

J: TRBJ2-7
size: NA
V: TRBV9
D: TRBD1
DNA: TGTGCCAGCAGCGGAGGACAGGGGACCATCTACGAGCAGTACTTC
CDR3: CASSGGQGTIYEQYF

J: TRBJ1-5
size: NA
V: TRBV2
D: NA
DNA: TGTGCCAGCAGTGAAGGGGGTCCCAATCAGCCCCAGCATTTT
CDR3: CASSEGGPNQPQHF

J: TRBJ1-1
size: once
V: TRBV25-1
D: NA
DNA: TGTGCCAGCAGTTATAGAGGGTCAGCTTTCTTT
CDR3: CASSYRGSAFF

J: TRBJ2-2
size: NA
V: TRBV28
D: TRBD2
DNA: TGTGCCAGCAGTTGGCTAGCGGGAGGAAACACCGGGGAGCTGTTTTTT
CDR3: CASSWLAGGNTGELFF

J: TRBJ2-3
size: few
V: TRBV11-2
D: NA
DNA: TGTGCCAGCAGCTTAGATCGCGTGGGGGGAGATACGCAGTATTTT
CDR3: CASSLDRVGGDTQYF